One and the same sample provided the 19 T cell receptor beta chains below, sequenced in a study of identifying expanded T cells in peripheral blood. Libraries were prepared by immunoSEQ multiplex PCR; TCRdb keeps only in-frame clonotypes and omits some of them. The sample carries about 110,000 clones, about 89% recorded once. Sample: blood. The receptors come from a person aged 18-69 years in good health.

Written as DNA, the CDR3 is TGTGCCTGGAGTCCCTATAATGAAAAACTGTTTTTT. It encodes CAWSPYNEKLFF. The chain is built from TRBV30 and TRBJ1-4, with D unclear. Trimming pared 2 bases from V and 4 bases from J, leaving 5 bases between. Germline CDR1 and CDR2: GTSNPN and SVGIG (reference sequence). The CDR3 consists of 12 residues.

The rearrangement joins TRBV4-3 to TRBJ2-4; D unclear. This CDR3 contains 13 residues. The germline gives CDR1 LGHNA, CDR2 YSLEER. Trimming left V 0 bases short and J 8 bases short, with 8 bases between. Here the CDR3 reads CASSQEARHIQYF. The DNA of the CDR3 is TGCGCCAGCAGCCAAGAGGCCAGGCACATTCAGTACTTC.

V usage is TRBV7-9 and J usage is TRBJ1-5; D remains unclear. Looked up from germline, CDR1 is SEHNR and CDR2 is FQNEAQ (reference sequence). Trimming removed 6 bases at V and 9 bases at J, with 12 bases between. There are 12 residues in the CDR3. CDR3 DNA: TGTGCCAGCAGTGTCGACTCCCGGCCCCAGCATTTT. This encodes CASSVDSRPQHF. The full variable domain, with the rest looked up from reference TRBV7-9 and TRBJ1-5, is DTGVSQNPRHKITKRGQNVTFRCDPISEHNRLYWYRQTLGQGPEFLTYFQNEAQLEKSRLLSDRFSAERPKGSFSTLEIQRTEQGDSAMYLCASSVDSRPQHFGDGTRLSIL.

This chain's CDR3 is CASSVGQGDYEQYF. The DNA for the CDR3 is TGTGCCAGCAGCGTAGGACAGGGAGACTACGAGCAGTACTTC. This chain joins TRBV9 and TRBJ2-7; 7 bases are a match to TRBD1. Germline V gives CDR1 SGDLS, CDR2 YYNGEE. The CDR3 runs 14 residues. V was clipped by 0 bases and J by 3 bases; unmatched bases: 3.

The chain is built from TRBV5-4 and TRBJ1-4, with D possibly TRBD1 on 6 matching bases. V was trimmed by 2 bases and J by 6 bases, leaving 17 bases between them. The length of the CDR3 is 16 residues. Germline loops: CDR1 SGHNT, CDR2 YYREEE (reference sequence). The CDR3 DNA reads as TGTGCCAGCAGCTTAAGACCGACAGGCGGGTATGAAAAACTGTTTTTT. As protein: CASSLRPTGGYEKLFF.

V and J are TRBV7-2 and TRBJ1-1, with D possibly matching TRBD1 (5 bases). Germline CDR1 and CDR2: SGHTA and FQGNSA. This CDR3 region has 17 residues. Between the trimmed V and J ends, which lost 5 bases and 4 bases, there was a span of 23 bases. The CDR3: CASSTYQAGKMGTEAFF. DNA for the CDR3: TGTGCCAGCAGCACATACCAGGCAGGGAAGATGGGCACTGAAGCTTTCTTT.

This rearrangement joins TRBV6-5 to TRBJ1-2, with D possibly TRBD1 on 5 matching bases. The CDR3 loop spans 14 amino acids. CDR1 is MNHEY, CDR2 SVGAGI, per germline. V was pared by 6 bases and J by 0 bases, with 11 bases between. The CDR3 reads CASSPGQANYGYTF. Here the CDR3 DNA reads TGTGCCAGCAGCCCGGGGCAGGCTAACTATGGCTACACCTTC.

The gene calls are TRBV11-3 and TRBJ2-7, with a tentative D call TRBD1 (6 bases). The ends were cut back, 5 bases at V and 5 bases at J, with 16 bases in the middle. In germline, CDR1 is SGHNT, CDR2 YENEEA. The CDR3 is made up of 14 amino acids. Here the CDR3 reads CASSGNREFDEQYF. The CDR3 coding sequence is TGTGCCAGCAGCGGAAACAGGGAGTTCGACGAGCAGTACTTC.

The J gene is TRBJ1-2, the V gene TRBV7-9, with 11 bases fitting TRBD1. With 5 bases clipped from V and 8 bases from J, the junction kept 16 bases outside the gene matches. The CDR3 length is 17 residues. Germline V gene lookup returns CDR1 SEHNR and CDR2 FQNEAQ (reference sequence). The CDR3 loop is CASSPLLQDRGPVGYTF. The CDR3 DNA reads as TGTGCCAGCAGCCCCTTATTGCAGGACAGGGGGCCGGTCGGCTACACCTTC.

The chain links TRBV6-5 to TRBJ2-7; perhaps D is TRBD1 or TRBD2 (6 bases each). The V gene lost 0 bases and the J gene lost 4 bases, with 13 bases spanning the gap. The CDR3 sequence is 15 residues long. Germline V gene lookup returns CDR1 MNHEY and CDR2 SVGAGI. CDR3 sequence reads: CASSYSTGGLYEQYF. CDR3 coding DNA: TGTGCCAGCAGTTACTCGACAGGAGGGCTTTACGAGCAGTACTTC.

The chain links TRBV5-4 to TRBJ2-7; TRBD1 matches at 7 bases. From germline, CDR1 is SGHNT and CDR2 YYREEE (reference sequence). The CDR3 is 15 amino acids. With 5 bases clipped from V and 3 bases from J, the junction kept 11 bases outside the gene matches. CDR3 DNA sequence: TGTGCCAGCAGGCCGGAGCCAGGGGGAATCTACGAGCAGTACTTC. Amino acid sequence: CASRPEPGGIYEQYF.

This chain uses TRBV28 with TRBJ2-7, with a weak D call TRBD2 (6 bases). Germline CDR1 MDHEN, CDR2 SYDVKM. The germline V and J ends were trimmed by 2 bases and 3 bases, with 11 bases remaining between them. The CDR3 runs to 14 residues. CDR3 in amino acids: CASSLGGALYEQYF. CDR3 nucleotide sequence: TGTGCCAGCAGTTTAGGAGGGGCCCTCTACGAGCAGTACTTC.

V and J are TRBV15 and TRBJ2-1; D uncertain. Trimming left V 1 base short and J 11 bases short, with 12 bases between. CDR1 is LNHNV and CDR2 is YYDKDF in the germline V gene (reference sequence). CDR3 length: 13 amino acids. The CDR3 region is CATSRGATEKQFF. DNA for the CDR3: TGTGCCACCAGCAGAGGCGCCACCGAAAAGCAGTTCTTC.

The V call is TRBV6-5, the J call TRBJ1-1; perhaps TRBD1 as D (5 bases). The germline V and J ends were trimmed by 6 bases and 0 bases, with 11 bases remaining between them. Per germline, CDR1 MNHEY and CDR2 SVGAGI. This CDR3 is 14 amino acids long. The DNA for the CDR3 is TGTGCCAGCAGGAAGGGGCGAATGAACACTGAAGCTTTCTTT. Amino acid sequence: CASRKGRMNTEAFF.

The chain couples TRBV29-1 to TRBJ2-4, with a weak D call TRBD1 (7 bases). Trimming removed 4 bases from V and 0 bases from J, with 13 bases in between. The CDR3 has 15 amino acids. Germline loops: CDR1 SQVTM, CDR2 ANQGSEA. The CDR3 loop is CSVAGGRLAKNIQYF. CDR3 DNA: TGCAGCGTTGCAGGGGGGCGGCTAGCCAAAAACATTCAGTACTTC.

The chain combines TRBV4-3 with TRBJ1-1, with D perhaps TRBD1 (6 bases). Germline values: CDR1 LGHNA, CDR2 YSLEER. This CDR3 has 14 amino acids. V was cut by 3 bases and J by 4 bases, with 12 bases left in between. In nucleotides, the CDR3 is TGCGCCAGCAGCCAGGAAGGGGGAAGCACTGAAGCTTTCTTT. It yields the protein CASSQEGGSTEAFF.

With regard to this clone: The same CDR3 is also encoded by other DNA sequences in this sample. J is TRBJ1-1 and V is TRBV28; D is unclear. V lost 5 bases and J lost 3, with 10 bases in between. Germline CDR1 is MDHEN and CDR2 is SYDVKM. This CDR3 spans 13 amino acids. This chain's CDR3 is CASSPPQYTEAFF. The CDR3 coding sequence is TGTGCCAGCAGTCCCCCCCAATACACTGAAGCTTTCTTT.

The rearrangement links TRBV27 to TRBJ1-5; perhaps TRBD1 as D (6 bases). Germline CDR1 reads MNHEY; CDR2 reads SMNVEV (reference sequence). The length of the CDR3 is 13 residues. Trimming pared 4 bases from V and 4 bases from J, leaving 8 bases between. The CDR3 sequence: CASSWTANQPQHF. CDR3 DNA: TGTGCCAGCAGTTGGACAGCTAATCAGCCCCAGCATTTT.

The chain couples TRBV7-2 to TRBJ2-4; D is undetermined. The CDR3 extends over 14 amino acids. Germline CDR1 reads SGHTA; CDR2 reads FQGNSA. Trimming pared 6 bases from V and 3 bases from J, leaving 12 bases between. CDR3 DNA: TGTGCCAGCAGTCCGGCCAGAGTCAAAAACATTCAGTACTTC. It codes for CASSPARVKNIQYF.